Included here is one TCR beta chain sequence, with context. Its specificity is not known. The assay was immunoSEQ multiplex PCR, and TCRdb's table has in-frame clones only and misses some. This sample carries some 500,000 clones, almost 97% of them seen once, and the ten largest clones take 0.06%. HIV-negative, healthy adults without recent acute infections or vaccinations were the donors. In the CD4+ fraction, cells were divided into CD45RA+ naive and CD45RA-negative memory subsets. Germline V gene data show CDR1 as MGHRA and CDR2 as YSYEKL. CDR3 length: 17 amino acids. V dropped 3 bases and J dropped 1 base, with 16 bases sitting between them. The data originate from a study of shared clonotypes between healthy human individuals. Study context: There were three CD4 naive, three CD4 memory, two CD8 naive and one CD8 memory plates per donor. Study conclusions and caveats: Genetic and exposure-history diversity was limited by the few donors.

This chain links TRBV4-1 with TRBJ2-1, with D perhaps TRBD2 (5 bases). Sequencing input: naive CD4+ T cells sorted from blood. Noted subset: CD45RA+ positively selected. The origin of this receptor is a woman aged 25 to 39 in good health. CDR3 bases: TGCGCCAGCAGCCAGACCACGGAGGCTCTTTCCTACAATGAGCAGTTCTTC. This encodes CASSQTTEALSYNEQFF.